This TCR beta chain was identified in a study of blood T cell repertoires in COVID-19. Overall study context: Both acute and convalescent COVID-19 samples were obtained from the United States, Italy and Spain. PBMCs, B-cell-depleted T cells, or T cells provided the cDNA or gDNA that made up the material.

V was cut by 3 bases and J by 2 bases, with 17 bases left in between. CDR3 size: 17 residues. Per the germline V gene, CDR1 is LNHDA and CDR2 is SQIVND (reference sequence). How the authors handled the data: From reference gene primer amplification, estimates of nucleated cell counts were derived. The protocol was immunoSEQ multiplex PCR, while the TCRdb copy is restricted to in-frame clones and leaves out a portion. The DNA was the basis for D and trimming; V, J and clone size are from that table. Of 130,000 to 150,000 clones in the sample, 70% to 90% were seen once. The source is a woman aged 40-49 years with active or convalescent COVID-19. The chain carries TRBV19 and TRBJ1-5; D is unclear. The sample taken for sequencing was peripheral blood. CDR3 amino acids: CASSMPRRLWGNQPQHF. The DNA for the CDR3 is TGTGCCAGTAGTATGCCCCGCAGGCTCTGGGGCAATCAGCCCCAGCATTTT.